These T cell receptor beta chains were read from a single sample in a study of blood T cell repertoires in COVID-19. Data came from immunoSEQ multiplex PCR; TCRdb stores just in-frame clones and leaves some out. This sample has around 94,000 clones, with 84% found just once. The sample taken for sequencing was peripheral blood. These receptors came from a man aged 35 to 55 with active or convalescent COVID-19. Each CDR3 is given with its conserved first and last residue. Each record gives: J gene, D gene, V gene, clone size, CDR3 protein, CDR3 DNA. The D gene is left open where the match is weak. Some rows mark clone size as missing; the rest say once, few, many or name a class of expanded clone.

J gene: TRBJ1-6
D gene: -
V gene: TRBV11-3
clone size: -
CDR3 protein: CASSLDRPGSYNSPLHF
CDR3 DNA: TGTGCCAGCAGCTTAGATCGGCCGGGTTCCTATAATTCACCCCTCCACTTT

J gene: TRBJ2-3
D gene: -
V gene: TRBV6-2/TRBV6-3
clone size: many
CDR3 protein: CASSSGGTDTQYF
CDR3 DNA: TGTGCCAGCAGTTCAGGGGGCACAGATACGCAGTATTTT

J gene: TRBJ1-3
D gene: TRBD1
V gene: TRBV9
clone size: -
CDR3 protein: CASSAGQGQVVTIYF
CDR3 DNA: TGTGCCAGCAGCGCAGGACAGGGCCAGGTTGTCACCATATATTTT

J gene: TRBJ1-3
D gene: -
V gene: TRBV9
clone size: -
CDR3 protein: CASSPRGGGNTIYF
CDR3 DNA: TGTGCCAGCAGCCCCCGGGGAGGCGGGAACACCATATATTTT

J gene: TRBJ1-2
D gene: TRBD1
V gene: TRBV19
clone size: -
CDR3 protein: CAARTGSVDGYTF
CDR3 DNA: TGTGCCGCACGGACAGGGTCCGTTGATGGCTACACCTTC

J gene: TRBJ2-7
D gene: TRBD2
V gene: TRBV28
clone size: -
CDR3 protein: CASISGGISYEQYF
CDR3 DNA: TGTGCCAGCATATCGGGGGGGATCTCCTACGAGCAGTACTTC

J gene: TRBJ1-4
D gene: -
V gene: TRBV27
clone size: -
CDR3 protein: CASSRGATNEKLFF
CDR3 DNA: TGTGCCAGCAGTCGGGGTGCAACTAATGAAAAACTGTTTTTT

J gene: TRBJ1-2
D gene: TRBD1
V gene: TRBV15
clone size: once
CDR3 protein: CATSREQGVGYGYTF
CDR3 DNA: TGTGCCACCAGCAGGGAACAGGGGGTAGGCTATGGCTACACCTTC

J gene: TRBJ1-1
D gene: -
V gene: TRBV5-1
clone size: once
CDR3 protein: CASSAGQLMNTEAFF
CDR3 DNA: TGCGCCAGCAGCGCTGGACAGCTCATGAACACTGAAGCTTTCTTT

J gene: TRBJ1-4
D gene: -
V gene: TRBV18
clone size: -
CDR3 protein: CASSPPESFGKLFF
CDR3 DNA: TGTGCCAGCTCACCACCGGAGTCGTTTGGAAAACTGTTTTTT

J gene: TRBJ2-5
D gene: -
V gene: TRBV6-5
clone size: -
CDR3 protein: CASLAPGLETQYF
CDR3 DNA: TGTGCCAGTTTAGCTCCCGGTCTGGAGACCCAGTACTTC

J gene: TRBJ1-5
D gene: -
V gene: TRBV4-3
clone size: -
CDR3 protein: CASSQDWAGSPSNQPQHF
CDR3 DNA: TGCGCCAGCAGCCAAGATTGGGCCGGTTCCCCCAGCAATCAGCCCCAGCATTTT

J gene: TRBJ2-7
D gene: -
V gene: TRBV4-2
clone size: -
CDR3 protein: CASSLQLRGPYYEQYF
CDR3 DNA: TGTGCCAGCAGCCTCCAGCTCAGGGGTCCCTACTACGAGCAGTACTTC

J gene: TRBJ1-1
D gene: TRBD1
V gene: TRBV13
clone size: -
CDR3 protein: CASSAAGGRNTEAFF
CDR3 DNA: TGTGCCAGCAGCGCTGCAGGGGGTCGGAACACTGAAGCTTTCTTT

J gene: TRBJ1-2
D gene: TRBD1
V gene: TRBV11-2
clone size: -
CDR3 protein: CASSLTDRGYGYTF
CDR3 DNA: TGTGCCAGCAGCTTAACGGACAGGGGCTATGGCTACACCTTC

J gene: TRBJ1-1
D gene: TRBD1
V gene: TRBV6-6
clone size: -
CDR3 protein: CASTRDREGTEAFF
CDR3 DNA: TGTGCCAGCACAAGGGACAGGGAGGGCACTGAAGCTTTCTTT

J gene: TRBJ2-1
D gene: TRBD2
V gene: TRBV11-1
clone size: -
CDR3 protein: CASSFLAGDPYNEQFF
CDR3 DNA: TGTGCCAGCAGCTTTTTAGCGGGGGACCCCTACAATGAGCAGTTCTTC

J gene: TRBJ2-5
D gene: TRBD1
V gene: TRBV29-1
clone size: -
CDR3 protein: CSVQHGNRGETQYF
CDR3 DNA: TGCAGCGTTCAACATGGAAACAGGGGAGAGACCCAGTACTTC

J gene: TRBJ1-5
D gene: TRBD1
V gene: TRBV2
clone size: -
CDR3 protein: CASSPTDRGPQPQHF
CDR3 DNA: TGTGCCAGCAGTCCAACGGACAGGGGCCCTCAGCCCCAGCATTTT

J gene: TRBJ2-2
D gene: TRBD1
V gene: TRBV4-1
clone size: -
CDR3 protein: CASSQVWVGQEVTGELFF
CDR3 DNA: TGCGCCAGCAGCCAAGTCTGGGTGGGACAGGAGGTCACCGGGGAGCTGTTTTTT

J gene: TRBJ1-6
D gene: -
V gene: TRBV2
clone size: -
CDR3 protein: CASSLGGKDNSPLHF
CDR3 DNA: TGTGCCAGCTCTTTGGGAGGGAAGGATAATTCACCCCTCCACTTT

J gene: TRBJ1-1
D gene: TRBD1
V gene: TRBV7-9
clone size: -
CDR3 protein: CASSLRMGQAEAFF
CDR3 DNA: TGTGCCAGCAGCTTACGAATGGGACAGGCGGAAGCTTTCTTT

J gene: TRBJ1-1
D gene: TRBD1
V gene: TRBV5-1
clone size: -
CDR3 protein: CASSPWTGQNTEAFF
CDR3 DNA: TGCGCCAGCAGCCCGTGGACAGGACAGAACACTGAAGCTTTCTTT

J gene: TRBJ2-7
D gene: TRBD2
V gene: TRBV3-1/TRBV3-2
clone size: -
CDR3 protein: CASSHSSGANYEQYF
CDR3 DNA: TGTGCCAGCAGCCATTCTAGCGGGGCCAACTACGAGCAGTACTTC

J gene: TRBJ1-1
D gene: -
V gene: TRBV6-6
clone size: -
CDR3 protein: CASSAQGGALNTEAFF
CDR3 DNA: TGTGCCAGCAGTGCCCAAGGGGGGGCGTTGAACACTGAAGCTTTCTTT

J gene: TRBJ1-2
D gene: -
V gene: TRBV19
clone size: -
CDR3 protein: CASRSWEPGYTF
CDR3 DNA: TGTGCCAGTAGAAGTTGGGAGCCTGGCTACACCTTC

J gene: TRBJ1-4
D gene: -
V gene: TRBV5-6
clone size: -
CDR3 protein: CASRRDVATNEKLFF
CDR3 DNA: TGTGCCAGCAGGCGCGATGTTGCAACTAATGAAAAACTGTTTTTT

J gene: TRBJ2-7
D gene: -
V gene: TRBV3-1/TRBV3-2
clone size: -
CDR3 protein: CASSQDWRGPSYEQYF
CDR3 DNA: TGTGCCAGCAGCCAAGACTGGCGGGGGCCCTCCTACGAGCAGTACTTC

J gene: TRBJ1-3
D gene: -
V gene: TRBV2
clone size: -
CDR3 protein: CASSEAPGSGNTIYF
CDR3 DNA: TGTGCCAGCAGTGAGGCCCCGGGCTCTGGAAACACCATATATTTT

J gene: TRBJ2-5
D gene: TRBD2
V gene: TRBV5-4
clone size: -
CDR3 protein: CASTGRGDGKTQYF
CDR3 DNA: TGTGCCAGCACCGGGCGGGGGGATGGAAAGACCCAGTACTTC

J gene: TRBJ2-7
D gene: -
V gene: TRBV7-9
clone size: -
CDR3 protein: CASSLVGILGDEQYF
CDR3 DNA: TGTGCCAGCAGCTTAGTTGGCATACTCGGAGACGAGCAGTACTTC

J gene: TRBJ1-2
D gene: -
V gene: TRBV7-2
clone size: -
CDR3 protein: CASSLFPGNYGYTF
CDR3 DNA: TGTGCCAGCAGCTTATTCCCCGGGAACTATGGCTACACCTTC

J gene: TRBJ1-1
D gene: -
V gene: TRBV5-6
clone size: once
CDR3 protein: CASSLNDGGAFF
CDR3 DNA: TGTGCCAGCAGCTTGAATGACGGGGGAGCTTTCTTT